This T cell receptor beta chain is drawn from a study of OX40 agonist ivuxolimab in advanced cancers. The study in broad terms: Ivuxolimab was a fully human IgG2 agonistic monoclonal antibody targeting the costimulatory receptor OX40 (CD134). Intravenous ivuxolimab was administered to patients every 2 weeks at six dose levels: 0.01, 0.1, 0.3, 1.5, 3 and 10 mg/kg. A male proportion of approximately 83% and a mean age of approximately 61 years, ranging from 23 to 79, were recorded for the dose-escalation cohort. The paper covers the monotherapy dose-escalation part of the phase I ivuxolimab trial, which included N of about 50 patients. Of the roughly 51 dose-escalation patients, hepatocellular carcinoma was present in approximately 20, melanoma in approximately 15, renal cell carcinoma in 9 and head and neck cancer in 9. Partial responses occurred in three dose-escalation patients: two with cutaneous melanoma and one with hepatocellular carcinoma. Patients were allowed to have had prior anti-PD-1, anti-PD-L1 or anti-CTLA-4 therapy, and around 40% of the dose-escalation patients had previously received checkpoint inhibitors. Peripheral TCRbeta sequencing aimed to test whether ivuxolimab altered TCR sequence diversity and caused clonal T-cell expansion.

Summary of the overall study and its limitations: In the 0.1-3.0 mg/kg groups, partial responders were among the patients with the lowest normalized peripheral clonal expansion, particularly in CD8+ T cells. After ivuxolimab, expanded clones were on average more numerous among CD8+ T cells than among CD4+ T cells. At doses of 0.1 to 3.0 mg/kg, clonal expansion of both CD4+ and CD8+ T cells in blood was seen between baseline and week 6. The antigen specificity of the peripheral T cells that underwent clonal expansion was not determined. Low levels of normalized T-cell clonal expansion were also seen in some nonresponding patients.

Patients with a history of autoimmune disease or receiving systemic immunosuppression were excluded from the trial. Peripheral blood for TCR sequencing was collected from all dose cohorts at baseline, on cycle 4 day 1, and on cycle 7 day 1. Samples came from an open-label, multicenter, first-in-human phase I dose-escalation trial of ivuxolimab. Adults with locally advanced or metastatic melanoma, renal cell, hepatocellular, or head and neck squamous cell carcinoma were enrolled in the trial. Before TCR sequencing, CD4+ T cells and CD8+ T cells were sorted from peripheral blood as separate populations. In regard to this clone: Its antigen remains unidentified. Per-base qualities were not stored, and no clone one base away is much larger.

Counted from cysteine to phenylalanine, this CDR3 has 12 amino acids. The read is trimmed to its CDR3 DNA, 36 bases read in frame from base 1. CDR1 and CDR2 are read off the germline V gene as ENHRY and SYGVKD. V and J are trimmed by 9 bases and 7 bases, and the gene matches miss 6 bases of the junction. To sequence the TCRbeta CDR3 region, genomic DNA was isolated from the sorted cells. TCRbeta CDR3 regions were sequenced using the immunoSEQ Assay. This immuneACCESS table, as held by TCRdb, lists in-frame sequences with V and J called but not all clones. Of the missing ones, under half trace to an unresolved V gene in checked studies; the others have no known cause. This sample has 60,000 to 90,000 clones in its table, and about nine tenths of those were observed once. Together, the top ten hold 0.35% to 0.45% of the sample.

The sequence links TRBV10-3 to TRBJ2-1; TRBD2 matches 7 bases in the middle. The receptor was derived from an adult with an advanced solid tumor such as melanoma, head and neck, liver or kidney cancer. The sequencing here drew on CD4+ or CD8+ T cells sorted from blood, taken in a trial of the OX40 agonist ivuxolimab. The base sequence is TGTGCCATAGGTGGGGGGGGGAATGAGCAGTTCTTC. The resulting protein is CAIGGGGNEQFF.